One sample yielded the 26 T cell receptor beta chains listed below, sequenced in a study of OX40 agonist ivuxolimab in advanced cancers. TCRdb's copy holds only in-frame clones and misses some; the assay was immunoSEQ multiplex PCR. The data show 74,000 or so clones, about 90% seen once. The source material was CD4+ or CD8+ T cells sorted from blood, sampled in a trial of the OX40 agonist ivuxolimab. These receptor sequences come from an adult with an advanced solid tumor such as melanoma, head and neck, liver or kidney cancer.

The V gene is TRBV19, the J gene TRBJ1-1, with D perhaps matching TRBD1 (5 bases). Per the germline V gene, CDR1 is LNHDA and CDR2 is SQIVND (reference sequence). This CDR3 has 14 residues. V gave up 5 bases and J gave up 4 bases, with 14 bases separating them. CDR3 sequence reads: CASSPWGRRTEAFF. In DNA form, the CDR3 reads TGTGCCAGTAGTCCCTGGGGCCGTCGCACTGAAGCTTTCTTT.

This rearrangement joins TRBV5-6 to TRBJ2-7; 7 positions agree with TRBD1. The V segment lost 5 bases and the J segment 5 bases; nucleotides outside the gene matches: 7. The CDR3 covers 13 residues. Germline V CDR1 and CDR2: SGHDT, YYEEEE. The CDR3 sequence is CASRKGARDEQYF. CDR3 sequence (DNA): TGTGCCAGCAGGAAGGGGGCACGGGACGAGCAGTACTTC.

Concerning this clone: A read error may account for a junction end that differs from germline. In the same sample, other DNA sequences code for this CDR3. The chain couples TRBV16 to TRBJ1-2, with D uncertain. Germline loops: CDR1 KGHSY, CDR2 FQNENV. The CDR3 has 17 amino acids. CDR3 nucleotide sequence: TGTGCCAGCAGCCAATCGATGTCAGACTACAAGGACTATGGCTACACTTTC. It yields the protein CASSQSMSDYKDYGYTF.

The chain employs TRBV2 and TRBJ1-1, with 10 nucleotides matching TRBD1. The CDR3 contains 18 residues. V shed 6 bases, J shed 0 bases, and the junction held 13 bases outside the gene matches. CDR1 is SNHLY and CDR2 is FYNNEI in the germline V gene. The CDR3 spells CASSLSGTGEGLNTEAFF. Here the CDR3 DNA reads TGTGCCAGCAGCCTCTCCGGGACAGGGGAAGGCTTGAACACTGAAGCTTTCTTT.

The V and J genes are TRBV29-1 and TRBJ2-3, with D tentatively TRBD1 or TRBD2 (6 bases each). There are 12 residues in the CDR3. Trimming left V 4 bases short and J 5 bases short, with 10 bases between. Per the germline V gene, CDR1 is SQVTM and CDR2 is ANQGSEA. CDR3 region: CSVGGAEDTQYF. The CDR3 nucleotides are TGCAGCGTTGGGGGGGCCGAAGATACGCAGTATTTT.

The table lists this clone with a count of one. This rearrangement joins TRBV5-1 to TRBJ1-2, with 7 positions matching TRBD1. Losses at the gene ends were 4 bases for V and 7 bases for J; bases not matched to a gene: 10. This CDR3 comprises 14 residues. From germline, CDR1 is SGHRS and CDR2 YFSETQ. The CDR3 bases are TGCGCCAGCAGCCGCGACAGGGAAGTGAGTGGCTACACCTTC. Translating it yields CASSRDREVSGYTF.

The chain joins TRBV28 to TRBJ1-2; D is perhaps TRBD1 (6 bases). This CDR3 comprises 13 residues. CDR1 and CDR2 (germline): MDHEN, SYDVKM. With 5 bases removed from V and 8 bases from J, the gap between germline ends came to 15 bases. The CDR3 reads CASSTTTGLGYTF. CDR3 bases: TGTGCCAGCAGTACAACCACAGGGCTAGGCTACACCTTC.

This sequence joins TRBV19 and TRBJ1-2; perhaps TRBD1 as D (6 bases). Looked up from germline, CDR1 is LNHDA and CDR2 is SQIVND (reference sequence). The CDR3 spans 15 residues. V lost 1 base and J lost 4, with 13 bases in between. CDR3 in amino acids: CASSIVRGPGYGYTF. The CDR3 DNA reads as TGTGCCAGTAGTATAGTCCGGGGGCCCGGCTATGGCTACACCTTC.

V gene TRBV28 combines with J gene TRBJ2-7; TRBD1 is a possible D gene (6 bases). The CDR3 length is 13 residues. The ends were cut back, 10 bases at V and 9 bases at J, with 22 bases in the middle. Per germline, CDR1 MDHEN and CDR2 SYDVKM. CDR3 loop: CAITPSGGWRQYF. CDR3 DNA: TGTGCCATAACACCTTCTGGGGGCTGGAGGCAGTACTTC.

This clone came up once. This chain joins TRBV19 and TRBJ2-2; D is perhaps TRBD1 (5 bases). Germline CDR1 is LNHDA and CDR2 is SQIVND (reference sequence). V lost 1 base and J 4 bases, leaving 10 bases between the germline ends. The CDR3 totals 15 residues. CDR3 amino acids: CASSIVVGRTGELFF. In DNA form, the CDR3 reads TGTGCCAGTAGTATAGTGGTGGGGCGCACCGGGGAGCTGTTTTTT.

This rearrangement joins TRBV7-3 to TRBJ1-1; D is undetermined. The CDR3 totals 14 residues. V was pared by 1 base and J by 4 bases, with 10 bases between. Germline V CDR1 and CDR2: SGHTA, FQGTGA. Here the CDR3 DNA reads TGTGCCAGCAGCTTAAATAGTTTGAGCACTGAAGCTTTCTTT. Translating gives CASSLNSLSTEAFF.

V gene TRBV9 combines with J gene TRBJ2-7; D ambiguous. Germline CDR1 reads SGDLS; CDR2 reads YYNGEE. Trimming removed 4 bases at V and 9 bases at J, with 11 bases between. The CDR3 runs to 11 residues. CDR3 DNA sequence: TGTGCCAGCAGCCCTCCCTGGGGGCAGTACTTC. Its translation: CASSPPWGQYF.

CDR3 amino acids: CASSLVRFSDTQYF. The CDR3 DNA sequence: TGTGCCAGCAGCTTGGTTCGCTTCTCAGATACGCAGTATTTT. J is TRBJ2-3 and V is TRBV5-4, with D uncertain. V was cut by 0 bases and J by 4 bases, with 9 bases left in between. The length of the CDR3 is 14 residues. Germline V gene lookup returns CDR1 SGHNT and CDR2 YYREEE (reference sequence). The full variable domain, with the rest looked up from reference TRBV5-4 and TRBJ2-3, is ETGVTQSPTHLIKTRGQQVTLRCSSQSGHNTVSWYQQALGQGPQFIFQYYREEENGRGNFPPRFSGLQFPNYSSELNVNALELDDSALYLCASSLVRFSDTQYFGPGTRLTVL.

The count of this clone is one. The gene calls are TRBV27 and TRBJ2-7, with 8 bases matching TRBD2. V shed 2 bases and J 2 bases; nucleotides not matched to a gene: 5. Per the germline V gene, CDR1 is MNHEY and CDR2 is SMNVEV (reference sequence). This CDR3 spans 15 amino acids. CDR3 region: CASSLTISGTYEQYF. The CDR3 DNA follows: TGTGCCAGCAGTTTAACTATTAGCGGGACCTACGAGCAGTACTTC.

CDR3 DNA sequence: TGCGCCAGCAGCCCCCTGTTAGGGTCCTACAATGAGCAGTTCTTC. The encoded protein is CASSPLLGSYNEQFF. This chain uses TRBV5-1 with TRBJ2-1; D is ambiguous. Trimming left V 4 bases short and J 1 base short, with 12 bases between. Looked up from germline, CDR1 is SGHRS and CDR2 is YFSETQ. This CDR3 contains 15 residues.

The genes are TRBV11-3 and TRBJ2-1, with D tentatively TRBD2 (6 bases). Between the trimmed V and J ends, which lost 0 bases and 8 bases, there was a span of 17 bases. The CDR3 runs 16 residues. The germline V gene encodes CDR1 SGHNT and CDR2 YENEEA. The CDR3 region has the DNA TGTGCCAGCAGCTTAGATCCGGTCGCGGGGTTGGATGAGCAGTTCTTC. It codes for CASSLDPVAGLDEQFF.

Comments on this clone: This sample also contains other DNA sequences that code for the same CDR3. CDR3 sequence reads: CASSLTGPYEQYF. The DNA for the CDR3 is TGTGCCAGCAGTCTAACGGGGCCCTACGAGCAGTACTTC. This chain uses TRBV5-8 with TRBJ2-7; D possibly matches TRBD1 or TRBD2 (5 bases each). The V gene lost 5 bases and the J gene lost 2 bases, with 11 bases spanning the gap. The CDR3 has 13 amino acids. CDR1 is SGHTS, CDR2 YDEGEE, per germline.

The chain carries TRBV2 and TRBJ2-5; 9 positions agree with TRBD1. The junction had 2 bases not matched to a gene; V was cut back by 4 bases and J by 5 bases. This CDR3 has 13 amino acids. Germline V gives CDR1 SNHLY, CDR2 FYNNEI. The CDR3 spells CASSGDRVETQYF. The CDR3 coding sequence is TGTGCCAGCAGTGGGGACAGGGTTGAGACCCAGTACTTC.

The genes are TRBV4-2 and TRBJ2-1; 12 bases are shared with TRBD2. The V segment lost 1 base and the J segment 10 bases; nucleotides outside the gene matches: 8. The CDR3 runs to 16 residues. CDR1 is LGHNA and CDR2 is YNFKEQ in the germline V gene. The DNA for the CDR3 is TGTGCCAGCAGCCAAGTCCTAGCGGGGGGGCCGGGAGAGCAGTTCTTC. This codes for CASSQVLAGGPGEQFF.

V and J are TRBV5-1 and TRBJ2-5; no definite D call. Trimming pared 0 bases from V and 5 bases from J, leaving 17 bases between. Germline V gene sequence: CDR1 SGHRS, CDR2 YFSETQ. The CDR3 length is 16 residues. In DNA form, the CDR3 reads TGCGCCAGCAGCTTGGGCTGGCAGGCAGGTGGGGAGACCCAGTACTTC. Protein: CASSLGWQAGGETQYF.

The table lists this clone with a few counts. The genes are TRBV28 and TRBJ2-7; 7 bases are shared with TRBD1. V lost 5 bases to trimming and J lost 7 bases; unmatched junction nucleotides: 17. The CDR3 has 16 amino acids. Germline lookup yields CDR1 MDHEN and CDR2 SYDVKM. CDR3 region: CASSPPGQDLSREQYF. The DNA of the CDR3 is TGTGCCAGCAGTCCACCCGGACAGGACCTCTCCCGGGAGCAGTACTTC.

This sequence joins TRBV28 and TRBJ2-1; no clear D. From germline, CDR1 is MDHEN and CDR2 SYDVKM. V was shortened by 3 bases and J by 5 bases, with 20 bases between the two germline ends. The CDR3 spans 17 residues. This CDR3 reads CASSFKRTRPHHNEQFF. The CDR3 DNA follows: TGTGCCAGCAGTTTTAAAAGAACGAGACCCCACCACAATGAGCAGTTCTTC.

The CDR3 protein is CASSLWVRGTEAFF. The CDR3 bases are TGTGCCAGCAGTTTATGGGTTAGAGGAACTGAAGCTTTCTTT. This chain uses TRBV28 with TRBJ1-1; D call uncertain. CDR1 and CDR2 from the germline V gene are MDHEN and SYDVKM. There are 14 residues in the CDR3. Trimming removed 0 bases at V and 5 bases at J, with 10 bases between.

The V gene is TRBV4-2, the J gene TRBJ2-3; possibly TRBD2 for D (5 bases). The CDR3 totals 14 residues. Trimming took 3 bases from V and 2 from J, leaving 9 bases between them. The germline CDR1 and CDR2 sequences are LGHNA and YNFKEQ. CDR3 nucleotides: TGTGCCAGCAGCCACATCGGGGACACAGATACGCAGTATTTT. Translation gives CASSHIGDTDTQYF.

The rearrangement uses TRBV6-1 and TRBJ1-6, with a weak D call TRBD1 (6 bases). The CDR3 spans 13 residues. The germline gives CDR1 MNHNS, CDR2 SASEGT. V was pared by 10 bases and J by 10 bases, with 17 bases between. CDR3 amino acids: CAIRTGLYSPLHF. CDR3 DNA: TGTGCCATACGTACAGGGCTTTACTCACCCCTCCACTTT.

This chain connects TRBV5-1 to TRBJ2-3; D not certain. This CDR3 region has 13 residues. V was pared by 0 bases and J by 4 bases, with 6 bases between. Germline V gene data show CDR1 as SGHRS and CDR2 as YFSETQ. The DNA for the CDR3 is TGCGCCAGCAGCTTGGAGTTATCAGATACGCAGTATTTT. Protein sequence: CASSLELSDTQYF.